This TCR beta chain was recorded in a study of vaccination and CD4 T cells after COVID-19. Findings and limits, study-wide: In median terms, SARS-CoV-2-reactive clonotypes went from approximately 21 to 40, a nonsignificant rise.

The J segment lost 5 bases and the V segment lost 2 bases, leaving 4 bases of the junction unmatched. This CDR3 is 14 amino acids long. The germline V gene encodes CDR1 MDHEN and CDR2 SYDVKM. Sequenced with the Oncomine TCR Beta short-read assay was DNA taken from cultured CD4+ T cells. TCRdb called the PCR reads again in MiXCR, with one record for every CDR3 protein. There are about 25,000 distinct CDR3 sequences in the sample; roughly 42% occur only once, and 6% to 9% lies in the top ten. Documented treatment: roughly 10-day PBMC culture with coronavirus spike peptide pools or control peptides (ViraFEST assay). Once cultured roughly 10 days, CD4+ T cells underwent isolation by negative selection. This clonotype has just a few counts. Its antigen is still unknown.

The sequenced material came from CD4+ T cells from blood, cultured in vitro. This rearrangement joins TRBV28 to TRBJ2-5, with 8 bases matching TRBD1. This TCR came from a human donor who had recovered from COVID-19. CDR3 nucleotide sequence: TGTGCCAGCAGTTTACAGGGGGCCCGGGAGACCCAGTACTTC. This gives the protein CASSLQGARETQYF.